This T cell receptor (beta chain) is drawn from a study of identifying expanded T cells in peripheral blood. Using immunoSEQ multiplex PCR, the repertoire was profiled, and TCRdb retains in-frame clones only, with some absent. Among approximately 58,000 clones listed, about 92% were seen once. Study conclusions and caveats: Approximately two-week clone count variance significantly increased as total template count grew. Differentially abundant clones: around 1.2 between replicates, 16.4 at around 2 weeks, 19 to 20 at four.

The CDR3 is made up of 15 amino acids. The germline V gene has CDR1 MRHNA and CDR2 SNTAGT. Trimming left V 4 bases short and J 4 bases short, with 16 bases between. During the collection period, no donor immune events like infections were recorded. A remark on this clone: The antigen remains unidentified.

This receptor was identified in a person aged 18 to 75 in good health. The sequenced sample was blood. The J gene is TRBJ1-1, the V gene TRBV6-4; a weak D match, TRBD1 (6 bases). CDR3 protein: CASSAQGGGVTEAFF. CDR3 DNA sequence: TGTGCCAGCAGTGCACAGGGAGGGGGTGTCACTGAAGCTTTCTTT.